The clone carrying this T cell receptor beta chain was recorded at least ten times. This CDR3 has 14 amino acids. After removal of 3 bases from V and 2 bases from J, the junction contained 1 base not matched to a gene. The germline gives CDR1 LGHDT, CDR2 YNNKEL (reference sequence). This record comes from a study of T-cell memory formation after mild COVID-19. MiXCR, applied by TCRdb to the 5' RACE reads, yields one record per CDR3 protein. The sample holds 430,000 or so distinct CDR3 sequences, roughly 25% seen once. The chain carries TRBV3-1 and TRBJ1-2, with TRBD1 matching over 9 bases. Input material: PBMCs or a T cell subset sorted from them (not recorded which). The TCR comes from an adult woman who had mild COVID-19 (a few samples of this study predate the infection). Cell type and time point are not known. The CDR3 loop reads CASSQGQGNYGYTF. The CDR3 bases are TGTGCCAGCAGCCAGGGACAGGGCAACTATGGCTACACCTTC.